The rows below give T cell receptor beta chains drawn from one sample of a study of cytomegalovirus exposure and HLA in healthy donors. Using immunoSEQ multiplex PCR, the repertoire was profiled, and TCRdb retains in-frame clones only, with some absent. The repertoire table contains 56,000 or so clones. Sequencing was carried out using PBMCs. These receptors came from a female donor in good health and CMV-seronegative. Each CDR3 is given with its conserved first and last residue. A D gene is named only where the DNA matches it firmly.

V: TRBV7-9
J: TRBJ1-5
D: .
CDR3: CASSLSGPGDQPQHF
DNA: TGTGCCAGCAGCCTATCTGGGCCAGGGGATCAGCCCCAGCATTTT

V: TRBV18
J: TRBJ1-1
D: TRBD1
CDR3: CASSPWTGVTEAFF
DNA: TGTGCCAGCTCACCATGGACAGGGGTCACTGAAGCTTTCTTT

V: TRBV30
J: TRBJ1-3
D: .
CDR3: CAWDSLSGNTIYF
DNA: TGTGCCTGGGACAGCCTCTCTGGAAACACCATATATTTT

V: TRBV2
J: TRBJ2-7
D: TRBD1
CDR3: CASTGTGDYEQYF
DNA: TGTGCCAGCACGGGGACAGGGGATTACGAGCAGTACTTC

V: TRBV7-9
J: TRBJ2-7
D: .
CDR3: CASSFHTHRGERYEQYF
DNA: TGTGCCAGCAGCTTTCACACCCACCGGGGAGAGCGCTACGAGCAGTACTTC

V: TRBV29-1
J: TRBJ2-1
D: .
CDR3: CSVEARGAGSDNEQFF
DNA: TGCAGCGTTGAAGCTCGCGGAGCTGGTTCCGACAATGAGCAGTTCTTC

V: TRBV11-3
J: TRBJ2-1
D: TRBD1
CDR3: CASSRTGVEDEQFF
DNA: TGTGCCAGCAGCCGGACAGGGGTGGAAGATGAGCAGTTCTTC

V: TRBV5-1
J: TRBJ1-2
D: .
CDR3: CASSLALGNYGYTF
DNA: TGCGCCAGCAGCTTGGCCCTAGGAAACTATGGCTACACCTTC

V: TRBV5-1
J: TRBJ2-7
D: TRBD2
CDR3: CASSPLLAGSYEQYF
DNA: TGCGCCAGCAGCCCACTGTTAGCGGGAAGCTACGAGCAGTACTTC

V: TRBV6-1
J: TRBJ1-5
D: .
CDR3: CASSRARAAPQHF
DNA: TGTGCCAGCAGTAGGGCCAGGGCGGCGCCCCAGCATTTT

V: TRBV5-1
J: TRBJ1-2
D: .
CDR3: CASSLGQASYGYTF
DNA: TGCGCCAGCAGCTTGGGTCAGGCTTCCTATGGCTACACCTTC

V: TRBV4-3
J: TRBJ1-6
D: .
CDR3: CASSLLDSSYNSPLHF
DNA: TGCGCCAGCAGCCTACTTGACAGCTCCTATAATTCACCCCTCCACTTT

V: TRBV29-1
J: TRBJ2-7
D: TRBD1
CDR3: CSVARGGLSYEQYF
DNA: TGCAGCGTCGCTAGAGGGGGCCTCTCCTACGAGCAGTACTTC

V: TRBV4-3
J: TRBJ1-2
D: .
CDR3: CASSHPGTSYYGYTF
DNA: TGCGCCAGCAGCCACCCCGGGACATCCTACTATGGCTACACCTTC

V: TRBV18
J: TRBJ1-1
D: .
CDR3: CASSPQRGPEAFF
DNA: TGTGCCAGCTCACCACAGCGGGGGCCTGAAGCTTTCTTT

V: TRBV30
J: TRBJ2-1
D: TRBD2
CDR3: CAWAGTKVEQFF
DNA: TGTGCCTGGGCCGGGACTAAGGTTGAGCAGTTCTTC

V: TRBV28
J: TRBJ2-7
D: .
CDR3: CASSMDSISSYEQYF
DNA: TGTGCCAGCAGTATGGACTCGATAAGCTCCTACGAGCAGTACTTC

V: TRBV7-7
J: TRBJ2-7
D: .
CDR3: CAHAPSTFSVSYEQYF
DNA: TGTGCCCACGCCCCCTCAACGTTTAGCGTCTCCTACGAGCAGTACTTC

V: TRBV7-6
J: TRBJ2-3
D: TRBD2
CDR3: CASSHQLAGGQAGQYF
DNA: TGTGCCAGCAGCCACCAACTAGCGGGGGGCCAGGCGGGGCAGTATTTT

V: TRBV30
J: TRBJ1-2
D: .
CDR3: CAWLTAPGRTDYGYTF
DNA: TGTGCCTGGCTAACCGCTCCCGGACGGACTGACTATGGCTACACCTTC

V: TRBV4-1
J: TRBJ2-1
D: .
CDR3: CASSQELPSYNEQFF
DNA: TGCGCCAGCAGCCAAGAGCTACCGTCCTACAATGAGCAGTTCTTC

V: TRBV7-9
J: TRBJ1-2
D: .
CDR3: CASSRIPGEGGYTF
DNA: TGTGCCAGCAGCCGGATCCCAGGGGAGGGTGGCTACACCTTC

V: TRBV11-1
J: TRBJ2-6
D: .
CDR3: CASSLAQSSGANVLTF
DNA: TGTGCCAGCAGCTTAGCCCAGTCCTCTGGGGCCAACGTCCTGACTTTC

V: TRBV10-1
J: TRBJ2-7
D: TRBD2
CDR3: CASSPGLAGANEQYF
DNA: TGCGCCAGCAGTCCCGGACTAGCGGGAGCTAACGAGCAGTACTTC

V: TRBV7-2
J: TRBJ1-1
D: .
CDR3: CVSSLRRGTEAFF
DNA: TGTGTCAGCAGCTTAAGAAGAGGAACTGAAGCTTTCTTT

V: TRBV5-1
J: TRBJ2-7
D: TRBD1
CDR3: CASSPPGWRGIRDRGNEQYF
DNA: TGCGCCAGCAGCCCACCAGGTTGGCGGGGGATCCGGGACAGGGGCAACGAGCAGTACTTC

V: TRBV18
J: TRBJ2-5
D: .
CDR3: CASSPESKTQYF
DNA: TGTGCCAGCTCACCAGAGAGTAAGACCCAGTACTTC

V: TRBV27
J: TRBJ1-1
D: .
CDR3: CASRRVAEAFF
DNA: TGTGCCAGCAGGAGGGTGGCTGAAGCTTTCTTT

V: TRBV6-5
J: TRBJ2-5
D: TRBD1
CDR3: CASSWTGFETQYF
DNA: TGTGCCAGCAGTTGGACAGGGTTTGAGACCCAGTACTTC

V: TRBV5-1
J: TRBJ1-2
D: .
CDR3: CASSWGDGKGYTF
DNA: TGCGCCAGCAGCTGGGGGGATGGAAAGGGCTACACCTTC

V: TRBV6-5
J: TRBJ2-4
D: .
CDR3: CASSSVTDGSKNIQYF
DNA: TGTGCCAGCAGTTCCGTGACCGACGGGTCCAAAAACATTCAGTACTTC

V: TRBV20-1
J: TRBJ2-1
D: .
CDR3: CSASVNEQFF
DNA: TGCAGTGCCTCGGTCAATGAGCAGTTCTTC

V: TRBV6-5
J: TRBJ1-2
D: TRBD1
CDR3: CASSYGQGTSYGYTF
DNA: TGTGCCAGCAGTTACGGACAGGGTACCTCATATGGCTACACCTTC

V: TRBV30
J: TRBJ1-2
D: .
CDR3: CAWSVRAQGNGYTF
DNA: TGTGCCTGGAGTGTACGGGCCCAGGGTAATGGCTACACCTTC

V: TRBV15
J: TRBJ1-1
D: .
CDR3: CATSRGSGVNTEAFF
DNA: TGTGCCACCAGCAGAGGAAGCGGGGTGAACACTGAAGCTTTCTTT

V: TRBV6-5
J: TRBJ1-1
D: .
CDR3: CASRGETEYTEAFF
DNA: TGTGCCAGCAGAGGCGAGACAGAATACACTGAAGCTTTCTTT

V: TRBV5-8
J: TRBJ2-7
D: .
CDR3: CASSLVGTAGLTYEQYF
DNA: TGTGCCAGCAGCTTGGTTGGAACAGCGGGCCTTACCTACGAGCAGTACTTC

V: TRBV7-3
J: TRBJ1-2
D: .
CDR3: CASSLRGPGNYYGGENGYTF
DNA: TGTGCCAGCAGCTTAAGGGGCCCGGGGAACTATTATGGGGGGGAAAATGGCTACACCTTC

V: TRBV5-1
J: TRBJ1-1
D: TRBD1
CDR3: CASRPGTGGQNTEAFF
DNA: TGCGCCAGCAGACCCGGGACAGGGGGCCAGAACACTGAAGCTTTCTTT

V: TRBV6-5
J: TRBJ1-2
D: .
CDR3: CASSSKGQGFGGYTF
DNA: TGTGCCAGCAGTTCCAAGGGGCAGGGCTTTGGTGGCTACACCTTC

V: TRBV5-1
J: TRBJ2-2
D: TRBD2
CDR3: CASRTVAGDTGELFF
DNA: TGCGCCAGCAGAACGGTAGCGGGGGACACCGGGGAGCTGTTTTTT

V: TRBV4-3
J: TRBJ2-7
D: .
CDR3: CASSQEVVDYEQYF
DNA: TGCGCCAGCAGCCAAGAGGTCGTAGACTACGAGCAGTACTTC

V: TRBV2
J: TRBJ2-7
D: TRBD2
CDR3: CASRVLLAGVTLEQYF
DNA: TGTGCCAGCAGGGTTCTTCTAGCGGGAGTAACCCTCGAGCAGTACTTC

V: TRBV6-5
J: TRBJ1-2
D: .
CDR3: CASSYDRGRGNYGYTF
DNA: TGTGCCAGCAGTTACGATCGAGGCCGTGGCAACTATGGCTACACCTTC

V: TRBV15
J: TRBJ2-7
D: .
CDR3: CATSSAFGSYEQYF
DNA: TGTGCCACCAGCAGTGCTTTCGGGAGCTACGAGCAGTACTTC

V: TRBV4-1
J: TRBJ1-6
D: TRBD1
CDR3: CASSQDLGRGPSPLHF
DNA: TGCGCCAGCAGCCAAGACTTGGGCAGGGGGCCTTCACCCCTCCACTTT

V: TRBV6-5
J: TRBJ2-7
D: .
CDR3: CASSAESQGREQYF
DNA: TGTGCCAGCAGTGCAGAAAGTCAGGGTCGCGAGCAGTACTTC

V: TRBV9
J: TRBJ1-2
D: .
CDR3: CASSHLRGNGGYTF
DNA: TGTGCCAGCAGCCACCTTCGAGGTAACGGTGGCTACACCTTC

V: TRBV5-6
J: TRBJ1-2
D: TRBD1
CDR3: CASSFRQGKVHGYTF
DNA: TGTGCCAGCAGCTTCCGACAGGGGAAGGTCCATGGCTACACCTTC

V: TRBV7-2
J: TRBJ1-1
D: .
CDR3: CASSSYRLLNTEAFF
DNA: TGTGCCAGCAGCTCGTACAGGCTATTGAACACTGAAGCTTTCTTT

V: TRBV7-7
J: TRBJ2-7
D: TRBD1
CDR3: CASSLSTGEDEQYF
DNA: TGTGCTAGCAGCTTATCCACAGGGGAAGACGAGCAGTACTTC

V: TRBV5-4
J: TRBJ1-1
D: .
CDR3: CASSPGGASRDTEAFF
DNA: TGTGCCAGCAGCCCCGGGGGGGCGAGTCGGGACACTGAAGCTTTCTTT

V: TRBV18
J: TRBJ1-2
D: .
CDR3: CASSPPGQANYGYTF
DNA: TGTGCCAGCTCACCACCTGGCCAGGCTAACTATGGCTACACCTTC

V: TRBV30
J: TRBJ2-2
D: TRBD2
CDR3: CAWSVALGGVGGELFF
DNA: TGTGCCTGGAGTGTAGCTCTCGGGGGGGTCGGCGGGGAGCTGTTTTTT

V: TRBV30
J: TRBJ1-6
D: TRBD1
CDR3: CAWSADRGLTPLHF
DNA: TGTGCCTGGAGTGCGGACAGGGGGCTGACACCCCTCCACTTT